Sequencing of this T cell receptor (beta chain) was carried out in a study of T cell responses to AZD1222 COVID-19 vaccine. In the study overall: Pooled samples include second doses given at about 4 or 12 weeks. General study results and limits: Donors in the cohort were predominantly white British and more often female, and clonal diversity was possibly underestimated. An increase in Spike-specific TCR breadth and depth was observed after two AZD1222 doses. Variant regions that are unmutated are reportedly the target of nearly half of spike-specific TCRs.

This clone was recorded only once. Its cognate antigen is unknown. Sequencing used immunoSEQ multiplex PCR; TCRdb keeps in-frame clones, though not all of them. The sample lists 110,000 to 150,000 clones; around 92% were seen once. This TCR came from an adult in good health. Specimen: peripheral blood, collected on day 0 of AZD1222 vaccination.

DNA of the CDR3: TGTGCCAGCAGTACAGGGGGCTTAGATGAAGCTTTCTTT. Amino acid sequence: CASSTGGLDEAFF. The J gene is TRBJ1-1, the V gene TRBV6-5; 9 bases match TRBD1. The CDR3 has 13 amino acids. With V trimmed by 5 bases and J by 7 bases, 5 bases remained unmatched. In germline, CDR1 is MNHEY, CDR2 SVGAGI.